The clone carrying this T cell receptor (beta chain) occurred once. The antigen is unknown. Sequencing of TCR beta drew on CD8+ and CD4+ T cells from blood. The sample is drawn from a study of CD8 T cells in Susac syndrome. When the RNA was reverse transcribed, random hexamers were used with an input of roughly 0.5 to 1 ug. Multiplex PCR with immunoSEQ amplified the TCR beta CDR3 across 54 Vbeta and 13 Jbeta. TCRdb redid the calling of the immunoSEQ multiplex PCR reads with MiXCR, one entry per CDR3 protein. The data hold approximately 300,000 distinct CDR3 sequences, with 70% to 90% observed a single time. Study results and limitations: Acknowledgment was made by the study that its TCR sequencing and HLA analysis involved a relatively small number of individuals.

The material sequenced was CD8+ T cells from PBMCs. This TCR derives from a human donor with multiple sclerosis.

CDR3 sequence reads: CASSLRGGGEKLFF. CDR3 in DNA: TGTGCCAGCAGCTTAAGAGGGGGAGGTGAAAAACTGTTTTTT. The chain links TRBV7-6 to TRBJ1-4, with TRBD1 as a possible D gene (6 bases). CDR1 is SGHVS, CDR2 FNYEAQ, per germline. Trimming left V 2 bases short and J 7 bases short, with 11 bases between. The CDR3 runs 14 residues.